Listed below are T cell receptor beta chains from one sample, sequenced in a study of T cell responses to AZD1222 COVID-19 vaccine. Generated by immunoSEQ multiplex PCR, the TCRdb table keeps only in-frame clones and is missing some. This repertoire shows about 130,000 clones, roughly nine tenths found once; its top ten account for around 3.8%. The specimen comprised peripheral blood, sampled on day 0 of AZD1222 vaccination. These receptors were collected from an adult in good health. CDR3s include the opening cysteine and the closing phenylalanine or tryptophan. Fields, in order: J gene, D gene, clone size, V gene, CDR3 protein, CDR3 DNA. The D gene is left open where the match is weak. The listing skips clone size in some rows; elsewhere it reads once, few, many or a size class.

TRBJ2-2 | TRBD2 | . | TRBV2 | CASSLLAGASSGTGELFF | TGTGCCAGCAGTCTACTAGCGGGAGCGTCATCTGGTACCGGGGAGCTGTTTTTT
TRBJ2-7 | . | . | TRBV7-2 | CASSLQPNYEQYF | TGTGCCAGCAGCTTACAACCTAACTACGAGCAGTACTTC
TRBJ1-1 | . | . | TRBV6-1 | CASSEDPAGKAFF | TGTGCCAGCAGTGAGGATCCCGCGGGTAAAGCTTTCTTT
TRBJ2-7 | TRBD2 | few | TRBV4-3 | CASSQELAGEGDEQYF | TGCGCCAGCAGCCAAGAGCTAGCGGGAGAGGGAGACGAGCAGTACTTC
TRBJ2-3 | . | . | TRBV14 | CASSQDEALWQYF | TGTGCCAGCAGCCAAGACGAGGCGCTGTGGCAGTATTTT
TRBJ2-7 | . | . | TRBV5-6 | CASTLGGIYYEQYF | TGTGCCAGCACCCTCGGTGGGATCTACTACGAGCAGTACTTC
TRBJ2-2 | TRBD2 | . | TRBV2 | CASSDLAGEAGELFF | TGTGCCAGCAGTGACCTAGCGGGAGAGGCGGGGGAGCTGTTTTTT
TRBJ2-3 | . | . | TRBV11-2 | CASSLNPGRATDTQYF | TGTGCCAGCAGCTTAAATCCGGGCCGCGCCACAGATACGCAGTATTTT
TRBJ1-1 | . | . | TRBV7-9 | CASSSRSGWNTEAFF | TGTGCCAGCTCCTCAAGATCGGGGTGGAACACTGAAGCTTTCTTT
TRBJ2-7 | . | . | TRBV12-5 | CASGSGAGREQYF | TGTGCTAGTGGGTCGGGCGCCGGAAGGGAGCAGTACTTC
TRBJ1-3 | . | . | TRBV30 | CAWSLSGGRNTIYF | TGTGCCTGGAGTCTATCCGGGGGCCGAAACACCATATATTTT
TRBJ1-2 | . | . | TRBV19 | CASSMGPATTYYGYTF | TGTGCCAGTAGTATGGGGCCCGCGACTACATACTATGGCTACACCTTC
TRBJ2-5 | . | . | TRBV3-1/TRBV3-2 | CASSQDVPRETQYF | TGTGCCAGCAGCCAAGATGTGCCCAGGGAGACCCAGTACTTC
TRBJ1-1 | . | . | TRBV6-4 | CASRASGAGNTEAFF | TGTGCCAGCAGGGCCTCTGGGGCCGGGAACACTGAAGCTTTCTTT
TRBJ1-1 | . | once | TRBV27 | CASSAGLNTEAFF | TGTGCCAGCAGTGCCGGATTGAACACTGAAGCTTTCTTT
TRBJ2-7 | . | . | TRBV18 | CASSRRETRQYF | TGTGCCAGCTCACGCCGCGAGACTAGGCAGTACTTC
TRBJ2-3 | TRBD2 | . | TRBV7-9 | CASSSLQSGRDTQYF | TGTGCCAGCAGCTCGCTCCAAAGCGGGAGGGATACGCAGTATTTT
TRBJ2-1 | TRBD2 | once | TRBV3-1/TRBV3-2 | CASSQVTSGSGVPHEQFF | TGTGCCAGCAGCCAAGTCACTAGCGGGAGCGGAGTACCCCATGAGCAGTTCTTC
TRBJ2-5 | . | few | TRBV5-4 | CASNAGPQETQYF | TGTGCCAGCAACGCGGGTCCCCAAGAGACCCAGTACTTC
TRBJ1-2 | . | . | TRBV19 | CASSEWQVYGYTF | TGTGCCAGTAGTGAGTGGCAGGTTTATGGCTACACCTTC
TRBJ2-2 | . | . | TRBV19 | CASSMWGTGELFF | TGTGCCAGTAGTATGTGGGGGACCGGGGAGCTGTTTTTT
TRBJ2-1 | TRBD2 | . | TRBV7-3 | CASSSRTSVGNEQFF | TGTGCCAGCAGCTCCAGGACTAGCGTCGGCAATGAGCAGTTCTTC
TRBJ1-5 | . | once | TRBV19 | CASRPKGLDSNQPQHF | TGTGCCAGTAGACCAAAGGGGTTGGATAGCAATCAGCCCCAGCATTTT
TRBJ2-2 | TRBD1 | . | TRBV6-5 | CAKAGGASTGELFF | TGTGCCAAAGCAGGGGGAGCTAGCACCGGGGAGCTGTTTTTT
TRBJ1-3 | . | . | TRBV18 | CASSPQSMRRSGNTIYF | TGTGCCAGCTCACCACAAAGTATGCGACGGTCTGGAAACACCATATATTTT
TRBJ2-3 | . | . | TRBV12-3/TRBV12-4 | CASSLMSYTQYF | TGTGCCAGCAGTTTAATGAGTTATACGCAGTATTTT
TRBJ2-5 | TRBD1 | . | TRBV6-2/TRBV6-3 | CASSYPGGRTETQYF | TGTGCCAGCAGTTACCCAGGGGGAAGAACAGAGACCCAGTACTTC
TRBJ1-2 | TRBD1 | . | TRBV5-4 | CASTPGQAVYGYTF | TGTGCCAGCACCCCCGGACAGGCTGTCTATGGCTACACCTTC
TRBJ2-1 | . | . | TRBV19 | CASSMGAGRSLRNEQFF | TGTGCCAGTAGTATGGGAGCGGGCAGGAGCCTTCGGAATGAGCAGTTCTTC
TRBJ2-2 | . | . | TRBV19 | CASSSGEDTGELFF | TGTGCCAGTAGTTCGGGAGAGGACACCGGGGAGCTGTTTTTT
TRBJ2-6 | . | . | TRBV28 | CASELGTSGANVLTF | TGTGCCAGCGAACTGGGGACTTCTGGGGCCAACGTCCTGACTTTC
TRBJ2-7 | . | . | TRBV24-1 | CATSVPDRTTGQGRYHEQYF | TGTGCCACCAGTGTCCCTGACAGGACCACGGGTCAAGGTCGGTACCACGAGCAGTACTTC
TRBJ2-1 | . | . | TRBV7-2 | CASSRGRDYNEQFF | TGTGCCAGCAGCCGGGGGCGGGACTACAATGAGCAGTTCTTC
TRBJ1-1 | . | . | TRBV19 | CASNPTVGNTEAFF | TGTGCCAGTAACCCGACAGTGGGGAACACTGAAGCTTTCTTT
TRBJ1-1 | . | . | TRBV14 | CASSQVVGWFFF | TGTGCCAGCAGCCAAGTGGTCGGGTGGTTTTTCTTT
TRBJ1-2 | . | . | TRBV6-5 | CASSPGSLMGGYTF | TGTGCCAGCAGTCCGGGCTCCCTTATGGGCGGCTACACCTTC
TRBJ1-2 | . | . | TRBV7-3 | CASLQGLIANYGYTF | TGTGCCAGCCTCCAAGGACTGATAGCTAACTATGGCTACACCTTC
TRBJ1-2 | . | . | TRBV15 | CATSRRAGGDYGYTF | TGTGCCACCAGCAGGCGGGCCGGGGGGGACTATGGCTACACCTTC
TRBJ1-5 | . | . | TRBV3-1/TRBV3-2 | CASSQGPQGSQPQHF | TGTGCCAGCAGCCAAGGGCCTCAGGGAAGTCAGCCCCAGCATTTT
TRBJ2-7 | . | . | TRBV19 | CASSISGGGYEQYF | TGTGCCAGTAGTATAAGTGGCGGAGGGTACGAGCAGTACTTC
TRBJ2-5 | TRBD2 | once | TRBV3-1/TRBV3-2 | CASSTLSRGEAQYF | TGTGCCAGCAGCACTCTCTCGCGGGGGGAGGCCCAGTACTTC
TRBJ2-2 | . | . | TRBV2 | CASSDARLGELFF | TGTGCCAGCAGTGACGCCAGATTAGGGGAGCTGTTTTTT
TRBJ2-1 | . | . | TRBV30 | CAWSVERSGWGNEQFF | TGTGCCTGGAGTGTAGAGCGGAGCGGGTGGGGTAATGAGCAGTTCTTC
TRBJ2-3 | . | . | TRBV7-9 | CASSPRLSRPDTQYF | TGTGCCAGCAGCCCGCGACTAAGCCGGCCAGATACGCAGTATTTT
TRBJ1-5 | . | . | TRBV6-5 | CASSYINSNQPQHF | TGTGCCAGCAGTTACATTAATAGCAATCAGCCCCAGCATTTT
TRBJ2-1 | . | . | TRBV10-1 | CASGSTNEQFF | TGCGCCAGCGGATCGACGAATGAGCAGTTCTTC
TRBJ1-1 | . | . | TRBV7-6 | CASSLLAGTEAFF | TGTGCCAGCAGCTTACTCGCCGGTACTGAAGCTTTCTTT
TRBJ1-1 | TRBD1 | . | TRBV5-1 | CASSLLAGGQNTEAFF | TGCGCCAGCAGCTTGTTGGCAGGGGGGCAGAACACTGAAGCTTTCTTT